Following are 27 T cell receptor beta chains from one sample sequenced in a study of OX40 agonist ivuxolimab in advanced cancers. Libraries were constructed by the immunoSEQ multiplex PCR assay. This is the immuneACCESS table as TCRdb keeps it, with only in-frame sequences that have V and J called. A part of the clones is gone; compared with another copy, unresolved V genes explain less than half, and the rest is unexplained. Present in this sample are about 61,000 clones, about 88% of which were seen just once. Around 1.2% of the sample rests with the top ten. This specimen consisted of CD4+ or CD8+ T cells sorted from blood, obtained in a trial of the OX40 agonist ivuxolimab. These receptors were collected from an adult with an advanced solid tumor such as melanoma, head and neck, liver or kidney cancer.

V and J are TRBV14 and TRBJ2-7; TRBD1 matches at 7 bases. V gave up 3 bases and J gave up 3 bases; unmatched junction bases: 8. CDR1 and CDR2 from the germline V gene are SGHDN and FVKESK. There are 15 residues in the CDR3. DNA for the CDR3: TGTGCCAGCAGCCAGATGAGGGGGCAGCTCTACGAGCAGTACTTC. This gives the protein CASSQMRGQLYEQYF.

This chain joins TRBV18 and TRBJ1-5, with 10 bases identical to TRBD1. The V gene's germline CDR1 is KGHSH and CDR2 LQKENI. The CDR3 length is 16 residues. The trim removed 4 bases at V and 6 bases at J, leaving 9 bases unmatched. This chain's CDR3 is CASSQSRDRGGQPQHF. As DNA, the CDR3 is TGTGCCAGCTCACAGTCCCGGGACAGGGGCGGTCAGCCCCAGCATTTT.

The rearrangement joins TRBV18 to TRBJ2-7; D is undetermined. CDR1 is KGHSH, CDR2 LQKENI, per germline. This CDR3 is built from 13 residues. With 1 base removed from V and 1 base from J, the gap between germline ends came to 5 bases. CDR3 sequence: CASSPRQSYEQYF. The CDR3 DNA follows: TGTGCCAGCTCACCACGGCAGTCCTACGAGCAGTACTTC.

The V call is TRBV5-6, the J call TRBJ1-6; TRBD1 agrees at 9 bases. Germline values: CDR1 SGHDT, CDR2 YYEEEE. V dropped 4 bases and J dropped 7; count of bases not matched to a gene: 6. This CDR3 has 15 residues. CDR3 region: CASSGSDRGNSPLHF. CDR3 nucleotides: TGTGCCAGCAGCGGATCGGACAGGGGCAATTCACCCCTCCACTTT.

As regards this clone: At the DNA level, this CDR3 is encoded by other sequences in the same sample as well. The chain uses TRBV18 and TRBJ2-7, with 12 bases aligning to TRBD1. This CDR3 spans 15 amino acids. After removal of 3 bases from V and 4 bases from J, the junction contained 4 bases not matched to a gene. The germline V gene has CDR1 KGHSH and CDR2 LQKENI. As DNA, the CDR3 is TGTGCCAGCTCACCCGGGGGACAGGGGGCTTACGAGCAGTACTTC. Translation: CASSPGGQGAYEQYF.

The CDR3: CATSTNTGELFF. In nucleotides, the CDR3 is TGTGCCACCAGCACAAACACCGGGGAGCTGTTTTTT. This chain joins TRBV10-3 and TRBJ2-2; D gene unclear. Germline CDR1 ENHRY, CDR2 SYGVKD. Trimming took 10 bases from V and 2 from J, leaving 8 bases between them. The CDR3 consists of 12 residues.

This chain joins TRBV5-1 and TRBJ1-1, with TRBD1 matching over 9 bases. Germline V gene sequence: CDR1 SGHRS, CDR2 YFSETQ. The CDR3 runs to 16 residues. V dropped 4 bases and J dropped 3; count of bases not matched to a gene: 10. This CDR3 is CASSLITGGRDTEAFF. The CDR3 region has the DNA TGCGCCAGCAGCCTGATAACAGGGGGCAGGGACACTGAAGCTTTCTTT.

The chain is built from TRBV18 and TRBJ1-2; 10 nucleotides agree with TRBD1. Trimming at V came to 0 bases and at J to 0 bases, leaving 4 bases not matched to a gene. Germline values: CDR1 KGHSH, CDR2 LQKENI. The CDR3 loop spans 17 amino acids. For the CDR3, the DNA is TGTGCCAGCTCACCACCCAGGACAGGGGGAGCTAACTATGGCTACACCTTC. Translating it yields CASSPPRTGGANYGYTF.

The DNA of the CDR3 is TGTGCCAGCAGTGAAGGCACCCTAGCGGGGGGGACCTACAATGAGCAGTTCTTC. Its protein product is CASSEGTLAGGTYNEQFF. The chain uses TRBV2 and TRBJ2-1; 12 positions agree with TRBD2. J gave up 2 bases and V 1 base, and 6 bases lay outside the gene matches. The CDR3 runs to 18 residues. Germline CDR1 reads SNHLY; CDR2 reads FYNNEI.

The chain has TRBV7-8 and TRBJ2-5; the D gene is possibly TRBD2 (5 bases). Trimming took 3 bases from V and 2 from J, leaving 13 bases between them. The CDR3 is made up of 15 amino acids. Germline V gene data show CDR1 as SGHVS and CDR2 as FQNEAQ. The DNA for the CDR3 is TGTGCCAGCAGCTTCAGGCGGGCCTTACAAGAGACCCAGTACTTC. This encodes CASSFRRALQETQYF.

The chain links TRBV5-5 to TRBJ1-1, with D possibly being TRBD1 (6 bases). This CDR3 is built from 11 residues. V was pared by 3 bases and J by 10 bases, with 10 bases between. Per the germline V gene, CDR1 is SGHKS and CDR2 is YYEKEE (reference sequence). CDR3 residues: CASSWDTRAFF. In nucleotides, the CDR3 is TGTGCCAGCAGCTGGGACACGAGAGCTTTCTTT.

This clone was seen once. The V gene is TRBV19, the J gene TRBJ1-3, with 11 bases matching TRBD1. This CDR3 is 17 amino acids long. The V and J ends lost 3 bases and 0 bases, in that order; junction bases with no gene match: 4. Germline V gene data show CDR1 as LNHDA and CDR2 as SQIVND (reference sequence). Here the CDR3 DNA reads TGTGCCAGTAGTATCGGACAGGGGGCGATCTCTGGAAACACCATATATTTT. Translation gives CASSIGQGAISGNTIYF.

This sequence joins TRBV19 and TRBJ1-2, with D possibly matching TRBD1 (5 bases). The CDR3 consists of 15 residues. Trimming stripped 3 bases from V and 0 bases from J, with 11 bases between. Germline V gene data show CDR1 as LNHDA and CDR2 as SQIVND (reference sequence). CDR3 DNA: TGTGCCAGTAGTATCCGGGACGGCGCTAACTATGGCTACACCTTC. Protein product: CASSIRDGANYGYTF.

The CDR3 coding sequence is TGTGCCAGCAGACCCGGGGGCAGGGAAGTCCACACTGAAGCTTTCTTT. Residues: CASRPGGREVHTEAFF. V is TRBV6-6 and J is TRBJ1-1, with D perhaps matching TRBD1 (6 bases). V lost 6 bases and J lost 3, with 20 bases in between. CDR3 size: 16 residues. Germline loops: CDR1 MNHNY, CDR2 SVGAGI (reference sequence).

This chain links TRBV2 with TRBJ2-1; D unresolved. With 5 bases removed from V and 0 bases from J, the gap between germline ends came to 5 bases. CDR3 size: 13 residues. Per germline, CDR1 SNHLY and CDR2 FYNNEI. The CDR3: CASSFVSYNEQFF. The CDR3 DNA reads as TGTGCCAGCAGTTTTGTCTCCTACAATGAGCAGTTCTTC. The full variable domain, rest sourced from reference TRBV2 and TRBJ2-1, is EPEVTQTPSHQVTQMGQEVILRCVPISNHLYFYWYRQILGQKVEFLVSFYNNEISEKSEIFDDQFSVERPDGSNFTLKIRSTKLEDSAMYFCASSFVSYNEQFFGPGTRLTVL.

This clone was recorded once. This chain connects TRBV19 to TRBJ1-1, with D unclear. The CDR3 extends over 12 amino acids. Trimming took 6 bases from V and 7 from J, leaving 12 bases between them. From germline, CDR1 is LNHDA and CDR2 SQIVND (reference sequence). This CDR3 reads CASRVSGDEAFF. The CDR3 DNA reads TGTGCCAGTAGGGTCTCTGGGGATGAAGCTTTCTTT.

The chain uses TRBV7-2 and TRBJ2-5, with 7 bases identical to TRBD1. Looked up from germline, CDR1 is SGHTA and CDR2 is FQGNSA. Trimming cost V 0 bases and J 2 bases; bases outside gene matches: 3. The CDR3 contains 15 residues. CDR3 DNA: TGTGCCAGCAGCTTAGCGACAGGGCAGCAAGAGACCCAGTACTTC. Its translation is CASSLATGQQETQYF.

The genes are TRBV19 and TRBJ2-1, with D possibly TRBD2 on 6 matching bases. The germline CDR1 and CDR2 sequences are LNHDA and SQIVND (reference sequence). The CDR3 totals 15 residues. The ends were cut back, 8 bases at V and 4 bases at J, with 18 bases in the middle. The CDR3 here is CASGGNGGPYNEQFF. The DNA of the CDR3 is TGTGCCAGTGGCGGGAACGGGGGACCTTACAATGAGCAGTTCTTC.

V usage is TRBV7-3 and J usage is TRBJ2-1; 9 bases are shared with TRBD2. Germline trimming cut 5 bases from V and 6 bases from J; bases unmatched to any gene: 8. Germline values: CDR1 SGHTA, CDR2 FQGTGA. CDR3 length equals 15 residues. The CDR3 region has the DNA TGTGCCAGCAGCGCCGGGACTAGCATAACCAATGAGCAGTTCTTC. As protein: CASSAGTSITNEQFF.

The V gene is TRBV7-9, the J gene TRBJ2-3; D is unclear. V lost 5 bases and J 0 bases, leaving 12 bases between the germline ends. CDR1 and CDR2 (germline): SEHNR, FQNEAQ (reference sequence). This CDR3 comprises 15 residues. CDR3 coding DNA: TGTGCCAGCAGCCGCCCTAGGGCTAGCACAGATACGCAGTATTTT. This translates into CASSRPRASTDTQYF.

This clone was observed a handful of times. The chain carries TRBV11-1 and TRBJ1-6, with D perhaps matching TRBD1 (5 bases). V shed 1 base and J shed 12 bases, with 10 bases lying between them. This CDR3 is 13 amino acids long. Germline lookup yields CDR1 SGHAT and CDR2 FQDESV (reference sequence). The CDR3 protein is CASSLEVGQPLHF. DNA of the CDR3: TGTGCCAGCAGCTTAGAAGTAGGACAACCCCTCCACTTT.

This clone occurred once. The CDR3 DNA is TGTGCCATCGGGGCGAGGGGAAGGGAATCACCCCTCCACTTT. This encodes CAIGARGRESPLHF. The chain links TRBV10-3 to TRBJ1-6; a weak D match, TRBD1 (5 bases). The CDR3 sequence is 14 residues long. V lost 8 bases and J 10 bases, leaving 18 bases between the germline ends. Per the germline V gene, CDR1 is ENHRY and CDR2 is SYGVKD.

This chain links TRBV18 with TRBJ2-2, with TRBD2 matching over 8 bases. The CDR3 is made up of 15 amino acids. The ends lost 4 bases at V and 0 bases at J; junction bases unmatched: 1. The germline V gene has CDR1 KGHSH and CDR2 LQKENI. Here the CDR3 reads CASSRGGPNTGELFF. As DNA, the CDR3 is TGTGCCAGCTCACGCGGGGGGCCGAACACCGGGGAGCTGTTTTTT. The full variable domain, with the rest looked up from reference TRBV18 and TRBJ2-2, is NAGVMQNPRHLVRRRGQEARLRCSPMKGHSHVYWYRQLPEEGLKFMVYLQKENIIDESGMPKERFSAEFPKEGPSILRIQQVVRGDSAAYFCASSRGGPNTGELFFGEGSRLTVL.

This sequence joins TRBV27 and TRBJ2-3, with 10 bases that match TRBD2. This CDR3 contains 14 residues. V lost 6 bases and J lost 1; bases outside the gene matches: 1. Germline-derived CDR1 and CDR2 are MNHEY and SMNVEV (reference sequence). CDR3 protein: CASRLAGRTDTQYF. CDR3 sequence (DNA): TGTGCCAGCAGACTAGCGGGGCGCACAGATACGCAGTATTTT.

This chain links TRBV5-4 with TRBJ2-7; D might be TRBD1 (6 bases). The CDR3 is made up of 14 amino acids. Trimming stripped 4 bases from V and 4 bases from J, with 15 bases between. Germline V gene lookup returns CDR1 SGHNT and CDR2 YYREEE (reference sequence). In DNA form, the CDR3 reads TGTGCCAGCAGCCCACAGGGTTCGTCGTACGAGCAGTACTTC. Translating gives CASSPQGSSYEQYF.

This clone was seen more than once but under ten times. The gene calls are TRBV27 and TRBJ1-1; weak D call: TRBD1 (5 bases). Trimming shortened V by 5 bases and J by 5 bases, and 12 bases separated the two germline ends. Germline CDR1 is MNHEY and CDR2 is SMNVEV (reference sequence). The CDR3 is 13 residues long. CDR3 residues: CASSTQGGTEAFF. The CDR3 DNA reads TGTGCCAGCAGTACCCAGGGTGGGACTGAAGCTTTCTTT.

This clone was seen once. The J gene is TRBJ1-2, the V gene TRBV18; D may be TRBD1 (6 bases). Per germline, CDR1 KGHSH and CDR2 LQKENI. Trimming cost V 2 bases and J 10 bases, with 14 bases left between them. CDR3 size: 13 residues. This CDR3 is CASSPRLQGDYTF. CDR3 DNA: TGTGCCAGCTCACCAAGATTACAGGGAGACTACACCTTC.